This T cell receptor (beta chain) was captured in a study of T cell changes during pregnancy in multiple sclerosis. Assay used: immunoSEQ multiplex PCR; TCRdb lists only in-frame clones, some missing. The sample shows tens of thousands of clones, about 90% of them seen only once. Per the germline V gene, CDR1 is SEHNR and CDR2 is FQNEAQ (reference sequence). This CDR3 is 17 amino acids long. V was shortened by 2 bases and J by 1 base, with 17 bases between the two germline ends. The rearrangement links TRBV7-9 to TRBJ1-2, with D perhaps matching TRBD1 (6 bases). Sequenced here: CD4+ T cells from peripheral blood mononuclear cells, sampled after pregnancy. The TCR comes from a female donor with multiple sclerosis, enrolled in a pregnancy study. This CDR3 reads CASSLRVRTASNYGYTF. Here the CDR3 DNA reads TGTGCCAGCAGCTTACGTGTTCGGACAGCTAGTAACTATGGCTACACCTTC.